Listed below are T cell receptor beta chains from one sample, sequenced in a study of cytomegalovirus exposure and HLA in healthy donors. The protocol was immunoSEQ multiplex PCR, while the TCRdb copy is restricted to in-frame clones and leaves out a portion. This table holds about 110,000 clones, roughly 80% found once. Sample: PBMCs. Receptors were obtained from a woman aged 25 to 39 in good health and CMV-seronegative. The CDR3 runs from the conserved cysteine through the conserved F or W. A D gene is named only where the DNA matches it firmly. Rows may omit the clone size; those that give it use once, few, many or a size class.

>-|TRBJ2-4|-|TRBV30
CAWSDPGKNIQYF
TGTGCCTGGAGTGACCCAGGGAAAAACATTCAGTACTTC
>few|TRBJ1-5|-|TRBV15
CATSRDGTKNQPQHF
TGTGCCACCAGCAGAGATGGGACAAAGAATCAGCCCCAGCATTTT
>once|TRBJ2-1|-|TRBV7-9
CASSLYGLPEQFF
TGTGCCAGCAGCTTATACGGGTTACCTGAGCAGTTCTTC
>-|TRBJ2-3|-|TRBV11-3
CASSAPGGTDTQYF
TGTGCCAGCAGCGCCCCGGGAGGCACAGATACGCAGTATTTT
>-|TRBJ1-4|-|TRBV28
CASSLPNEKLFF
TGTGCCAGCAGTTTACCGAATGAAAAACTGTTTTTT
>-|TRBJ1-2|TRBD1|TRBV9
CASTEGQGAANYGYTF
TGTGCCAGCACGGAGGGACAGGGGGCAGCTAACTATGGCTACACCTTC
>-|TRBJ2-7|-|TRBV13
CASSLGSGGEQYF
TGTGCCAGCAGCTTAGGTTCTGGCGGCGAGCAGTACTTC
>once|TRBJ1-3|-|TRBV4-3
CASSQGLSSGNTIYF
TGCGCCAGCAGCCAAGGGCTCTCCTCTGGAAACACCATATATTTT
>once|TRBJ2-7|-|TRBV4-3
CASSQVVGGPYEQYF
TGCGCCAGCAGCCAAGTGGTAGGGGGACCCTACGAGCAGTACTTC
>-|TRBJ1-1|-|TRBV7-9
CASSFGNTEAFF
TGTGCCAGCAGCTTCGGGAACACTGAAGCTTTCTTT
>-|TRBJ2-4|-|TRBV5-1
CASSSDGEVKNIQYF
TGCGCCAGCAGCTCGGACGGGGAGGTCAAAAACATTCAGTACTTC
>-|TRBJ1-1|-|TRBV28
CASSLPLGQNTEAFF
TGTGCCAGCAGTTTACCCCTTGGACAAAACACTGAAGCTTTCTTT
>-|TRBJ2-3|-|TRBV4-2
CASSQNRASGTDTQYF
TGTGCCAGCAGCCAAAACCGAGCTAGCGGCACAGATACGCAGTATTTT
>-|TRBJ1-3|-|TRBV19
CASSIGGPGNTIYF
TGTGCCAGTAGTATAGGAGGGCCTGGAAACACCATATATTTT
>medium-sized|TRBJ2-3|TRBD1|TRBV7-6
CASSLGQGTTDTQYF
TGTGCCAGCAGCTTAGGACAGGGGACCACAGATACGCAGTATTTT
>-|TRBJ2-3|-|TRBV30
CAWSQGSASTDTQYF
TGTGCCTGGAGTCAAGGGAGCGCTAGCACAGATACGCAGTATTTT
>-|TRBJ1-1|-|TRBV4-1
CASSQPWGRNTEAFF
TGCGCCAGCAGCCAACCCTGGGGGCGAAACACTGAAGCTTTCTTT
>-|TRBJ1-2|-|TRBV6-6
CASSRDGYTF
TGTGCCAGCAGCCGAGATGGCTACACCTTC
>-|TRBJ2-1|-|TRBV19
CASQAGDNEQFF
TGTGCCAGTCAAGCCGGGGACAATGAGCAGTTCTTC
>few|TRBJ2-7|-|TRBV10-3
CAISDSLPYEQYF
TGTGCCATCAGTGACTCACTGCCTTACGAGCAGTACTTC
>-|TRBJ1-1|TRBD1|TRBV5-1
CASSPYPGTVNTEAFF
TGCGCCAGCAGCCCGTATCCCGGGACAGTGAACACTGAAGCTTTCTTT
>once|TRBJ1-2|-|TRBV30
CAWSYSAGGYTF
TGTGCCTGGAGTTACTCGGCGGGGGGCTACACCTTC
>-|TRBJ1-1|TRBD1|TRBV4-1
CASSPTGTGGWGTEAFF
TGCGCCAGCAGCCCAACCGGGACAGGGGGCTGGGGCACTGAAGCTTTCTTT
>-|TRBJ1-1|-|TRBV5-1
CASSLNGLNTEAFF
TGCGCCAGCAGCTTAAATGGGCTGAACACTGAAGCTTTCTTT
>-|TRBJ1-5|TRBD1|TRBV11-2
CASSSGQSNQPQHF
TGTGCCAGCAGCTCGGGACAGAGCAATCAGCCCCAGCATTTT
>-|TRBJ2-7|TRBD2|TRBV29-1
CSVTGGGGGEQYF
TGCAGCGTTACGGGAGGGGGGGGTGGCGAGCAGTACTTC
>-|TRBJ2-1|-|TRBV7-8
CASSPVGEDEQFF
TGTGCCAGCAGCCCAGTCGGCGAGGATGAGCAGTTCTTC
>-|TRBJ1-5|TRBD1|TRBV19
CATTPTGSNQPQHF
TGTGCCACCACCCCGACAGGGTCCAATCAGCCCCAGCATTTT
>-|TRBJ1-3|TRBD1|TRBV10-3
CAISKGQGVGNTIYF
TGTGCCATCAGTAAAGGACAGGGCGTTGGAAACACCATATATTTT
>-|TRBJ2-7|-|TRBV5-6
CASSLTSTVEQYF
TGTGCCAGCAGCTTGACTTCGACAGTAGAGCAGTACTTC
>-|TRBJ1-5|TRBD1|TRBV19
CASSKGDRVLHF
TGTGCCAGTAGTAAAGGGGACAGGGTGCTTCATTTT
>once|TRBJ2-1|-|TRBV5-1
CASSLSGASLNEQFF
TGCGCCAGCAGCTTGTCAGGGGCTTCTTTAAATGAGCAGTTCTTC
>-|TRBJ2-7|TRBD1|TRBV6-1
CASSLGQGTYEQYF
TGTGCCAGCAGCCTGGGACAGGGGACCTACGAGCAGTACTTC
>-|TRBJ2-1|TRBD1|TRBV5-4
CASSLGQGRYEQFF
TGTGCCAGCAGCTTGGGACAGGGGAGGTATGAGCAGTTCTTC
>once|TRBJ1-6|-|TRBV7-2
CASSLATDSPLHF
TGTGCCAGCAGCTTAGCAACGGATTCACCCCTCCACTTT
>few|TRBJ1-2|TRBD1|TRBV7-8
CASSRTGANYGYTF
TGTGCCAGCAGCCGGACAGGCGCTAACTATGGCTACACCTTC
>-|TRBJ1-5|-|TRBV28
CASSPGQSNQPQHF
TGTGCCAGCAGCCCGGGACAAAGCAATCAGCCCCAGCATTTT
>-|TRBJ1-1|TRBD1|TRBV5-1
CASSANPGTGGTEAFF
TGCGCCAGCAGCGCCAACCCCGGGACAGGGGGCACTGAAGCTTTCTTT
>-|TRBJ1-6|-|TRBV28
CASSLRRGIVNNSPLHF
TGTGCCAGCAGTTTACGCAGGGGCATAGTCAATAATTCACCCCTCCACTTT
>-|TRBJ2-1|-|TRBV28
CAASGRPSYNEQFF
TGTGCCGCAAGCGGGCGCCCCTCCTACAATGAGCAGTTCTTC
>once|TRBJ2-2|TRBD2|TRBV15
CATSTLAGGTGELFF
TGTGCCACCAGCACGTTAGCGGGAGGCACCGGGGAGCTGTTTTTT
>-|TRBJ1-1|TRBD1|TRBV5-1
CASSLGNRGREAFF
TGCGCCAGCAGCTTGGGAAACAGGGGCCGGGAAGCTTTCTTT
>-|TRBJ2-1|-|TRBV6-1
CASSDGIGFYNEQFF
TGTGCCAGCAGTGACGGGATCGGGTTCTACAATGAGCAGTTCTTC
>-|TRBJ2-7|TRBD2|TRBV15
CATSRASGSSYEQYF
TGTGCCACCAGCAGAGCCAGCGGGAGCTCCTACGAGCAGTACTTC
>-|TRBJ1-6|TRBD1|TRBV6-1
CASRPGQGYSPLHF
TGTGCCAGCAGACCGGGACAGGGCTATTCACCCCTCCACTTT
>-|TRBJ2-7|TRBD2|TRBV6-5
CASSPGLGNSKQYF
TGTGCCAGCAGTCCGGGACTAGGTAATTCGAAGCAGTACTTC
>-|TRBJ1-1|TRBD1|TRBV30
CAWSPKDRGLTEAFF
TGTGCCTGGAGTCCTAAGGACAGGGGGCTCACTGAAGCTTTCTTT